One TCR beta chain is described in this entry. Its antigen is unidentified. The record originates from a study of long-term antiretroviral therapy in people with HIV. This was the immunoSEQ v3.0 assay at survey level. Using immunoSEQ multiplex PCR, the repertoire was profiled, and TCRdb retains in-frame clones only, with some absent. Among approximately 15,000 clones listed, more than 70% were seen once. The CDR3 has 15 residues. V was cut by 5 bases and J by 5 bases, with 18 bases left in between. Germline-derived CDR1 and CDR2 are SNHLY and FYNNEI. Findings and limits, study-wide: Increased diversity was seen after ART, yet it remained lower than in transplant donor controls.

This receptor was obtained from a man over 45 with HIV. The sample here was unsorted PBMCs, taken 6.9 years after starting antiretroviral therapy. The chain uses TRBV2 and TRBJ2-5; no clear D. The chain's CDR3 is CASSWARLALETQYF. CDR3 DNA: TGTGCCAGCAGTTGGGCGAGACTTGCGTTGGAGACCCAGTACTTC.